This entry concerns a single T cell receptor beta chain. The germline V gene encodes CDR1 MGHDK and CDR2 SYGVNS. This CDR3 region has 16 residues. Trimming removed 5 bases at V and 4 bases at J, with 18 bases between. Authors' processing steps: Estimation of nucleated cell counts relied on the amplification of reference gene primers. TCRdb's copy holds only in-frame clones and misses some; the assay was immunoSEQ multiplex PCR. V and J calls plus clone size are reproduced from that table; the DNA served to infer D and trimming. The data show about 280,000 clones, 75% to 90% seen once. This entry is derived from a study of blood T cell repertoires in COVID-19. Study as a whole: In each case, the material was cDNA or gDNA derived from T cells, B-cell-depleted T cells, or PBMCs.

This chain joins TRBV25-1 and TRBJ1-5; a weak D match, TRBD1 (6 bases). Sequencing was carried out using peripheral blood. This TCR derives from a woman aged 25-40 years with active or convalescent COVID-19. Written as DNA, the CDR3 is TGTGCCAGCAGTTCGGGAACGGACAGTGGAAATCAGCCCCAGCATTTT. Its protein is CASSSGTDSGNQPQHF.